This T cell receptor (beta chain) stems from a study of blood T cell repertoires in COVID-19. The CDR3 runs to 14 residues. Looked up from germline, CDR1 is SGHRS and CDR2 is YFSETQ. Trimming removed 0 bases at V and 0 bases at J, with 3 bases between. As originally analysed: It was from reference gene primer amplification that nucleated cell counts were estimated. The assay was immunoSEQ multiplex PCR, and TCRdb's table has in-frame clones only and misses some. Clone size and the V and J calls come from that table; the DNA yielded D and trimming. The table lists tens of thousands of clones, over 60% of them singletons.

Sequenced: peripheral blood. The chain recombines TRBV5-1 with TRBJ2-2, with D unresolved. This TCR came from a man in his sixties or seventies with COVID-19, enrolled during active disease. CDR3 coding DNA: TGCGCCAGCAGCTTGGGCGCGAACACCGGGGAGCTGTTTTTT. This sequence encodes CASSLGANTGELFF.